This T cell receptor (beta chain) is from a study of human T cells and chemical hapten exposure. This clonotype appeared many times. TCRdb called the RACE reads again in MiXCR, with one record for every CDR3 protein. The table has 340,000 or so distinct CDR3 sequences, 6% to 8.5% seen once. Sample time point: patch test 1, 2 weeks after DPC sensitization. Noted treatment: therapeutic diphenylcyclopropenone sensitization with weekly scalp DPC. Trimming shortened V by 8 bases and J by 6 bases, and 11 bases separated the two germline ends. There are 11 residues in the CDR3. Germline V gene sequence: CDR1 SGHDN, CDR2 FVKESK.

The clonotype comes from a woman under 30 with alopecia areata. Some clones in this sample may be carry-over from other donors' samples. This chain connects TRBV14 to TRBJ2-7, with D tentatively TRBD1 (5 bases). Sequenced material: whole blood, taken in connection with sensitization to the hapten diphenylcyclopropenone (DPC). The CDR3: CASGALLEQYF. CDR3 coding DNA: TGTGCCAGCGGGGCCCTGCTCGAGCAGTACTTC.